These T cell receptor beta chains were read from a single sample in a study of CD8 T cells in Susac syndrome. TCRdb processed the immunoSEQ multiplex PCR reads anew with MiXCR; each CDR3 protein has one entry. The table has roughly 50,000 distinct CDR3 sequences, 80% to 95% seen once. The sequenced sample was CD8+ T cells from PBMCs. The origin of the receptors is a human donor in good health. Each CDR3 is given with its conserved first and last residue. Fields, in order: V gene, D gene, J gene, clone size, CDR3 protein, CDR3 DNA. A D gene is named only where the DNA matches it firmly. A row's size may be missing; if present it is once, few, many or a size class.

V: TRBV27
D: TRBD1
J: TRBJ2-7
size: .
CDR3: CASSLWTGMNEQYF
DNA: TGTGCCAGCAGTTTATGGACAGGGATGAACGAGCAGTACTTC

V: TRBV27
D: .
J: TRBJ1-1
size: few
CDR3: CASSLVGGGTEAFF
DNA: TGTGCCAGCAGCTTAGTTGGTGGGGGGACTGAAGCTTTCTTT

V: TRBV7-9
D: TRBD2
J: TRBJ2-5
size: .
CDR3: CASSPRLAGGQETQYF
DNA: TGTGCCAGCAGCCCCAGACTAGCGGGAGGGCAAGAGACCCAGTACTTC

V: TRBV28
D: .
J: TRBJ1-2
size: .
CDR3: CASRPGSQYVDGYTF
DNA: TGTGCCAGCAGACCGGGGAGTCAGTATGTCGATGGCTACACCTTC

V: TRBV2
D: .
J: TRBJ1-1
size: .
CDR3: CASRSGYTEAFF
DNA: TGTGCCAGCAGGTCAGGTTACACTGAAGCTTTCTTT

V: TRBV5-1
D: .
J: TRBJ2-2
size: .
CDR3: CASSLIQNTGELFF
DNA: TGCGCCAGCAGCCTAATACAGAACACCGGGGAGCTGTTTTTT

V: TRBV27
D: .
J: TRBJ1-5
size: .
CDR3: CASLGARSNQPQHF
DNA: TGTGCCAGTTTAGGGGCAAGGAGCAATCAGCCCCAGCATTTT

V: TRBV3-1
D: .
J: TRBJ2-4
size: .
CDR3: CASSQGPGRSQNIQYF
DNA: TGTGCCAGCAGCCAAGGTCCCGGGAGAAGCCAAAACATTCAGTACTTC

V: TRBV27
D: TRBD1
J: TRBJ1-1
size: .
CDR3: CATGTGGIEAFF
DNA: TGTGCCACCGGGACAGGGGGGATTGAAGCTTTCTTT

V: TRBV20-1
D: .
J: TRBJ2-1
size: .
CDR3: CSAPSPSEDYNEQFF
DNA: TGCAGTGCCCCGTCCCCCAGCGAGGACTACAATGAGCAGTTCTTC

V: TRBV7-6
D: .
J: TRBJ2-1
size: .
CDR3: CASSLLVGFSYNEQFF
DNA: TGTGCCAGCAGCTTATTAGTCGGGTTCTCCTACAATGAGCAGTTCTTC

V: TRBV18
D: .
J: TRBJ2-7
size: .
CDR3: CASSPSRGEQYF
DNA: TGTGCCAGCTCACCATCACGGGGTGAGCAGTACTTC

V: TRBV28
D: TRBD2
J: TRBJ2-3
size: .
CDR3: CASSLYEREGTDTQYF
DNA: TGTGCCAGCAGTTTATACGAGCGGGAGGGCACAGATACGCAGTATTTT

V: TRBV9
D: TRBD2
J: TRBJ2-1
size: once
CDR3: CASSPWTSGINNEQFF
DNA: TGTGCCAGCAGCCCGTGGACTAGCGGGATAAACAATGAGCAGTTCTTC

V: TRBV6-6
D: .
J: TRBJ2-7
size: .
CDR3: CASSYSGLEQYF
DNA: TGTGCCAGCAGTTACTCTGGACTAGAGCAGTACTTC

V: TRBV6-5
D: TRBD1
J: TRBJ2-5
size: .
CDR3: CASSLQGKGQETQYF
DNA: TGTGCCAGCAGTCTACAGGGGAAGGGGCAAGAGACCCAGTACTTC

V: TRBV12-3/TRBV12-4
D: .
J: TRBJ2-5
size: .
CDR3: CASSYSGRQETQYF
DNA: TGTGCCAGCAGTTACAGCGGCCGCCAAGAGACCCAGTACTTC

V: TRBV6-4
D: .
J: TRBJ2-3
size: .
CDR3: CASSEGNTDTQYF
DNA: TGTGCCAGCAGTGAAGGGAACACAGATACGCAGTATTTT

V: TRBV29-1
D: .
J: TRBJ1-4
size: .
CDR3: CSVQPKEGTKLFF
DNA: TGCAGCGTCCAGCCCAAGGAGGGGACTAAACTGTTTTTT

V: TRBV30
D: .
J: TRBJ2-7
size: .
CDR3: CAWSPGLSYEQYF
DNA: TGTGCCTGGAGTCCCGGGCTTTCCTACGAGCAGTACTTC

V: TRBV7-9
D: .
J: TRBJ2-7
size: .
CDR3: CASSLAWLNEQYF
DNA: TGTGCCAGCAGCTTAGCTTGGCTAAACGAGCAGTACTTC

V: TRBV19
D: TRBD1
J: TRBJ1-5
size: .
CDR3: CASTTGGRQPQHF
DNA: TGTGCCAGTACGACAGGGGGCAGGCAGCCCCAGCATTTT

V: TRBV27
D: .
J: TRBJ2-1
size: .
CDR3: CASSLSRGAAGPGYNEQFF
DNA: TGTGCCAGCAGTCTCTCCCGGGGCGCGGCGGGGCCGGGGTACAATGAGCAGTTCTTC

V: TRBV19
D: .
J: TRBJ1-1
size: once
CDR3: CASSIKAGTEAFF
DNA: TGTGCCAGTAGTATTAAGGCAGGGACTGAAGCTTTCTTT

V: TRBV13
D: TRBD1
J: TRBJ1-1
size: .
CDR3: CASSPGGTANTEAFF
DNA: TGTGCCAGCAGCCCCGGGGGGACAGCGAACACTGAAGCTTTCTTT

V: TRBV6-5
D: .
J: TRBJ2-3
size: .
CDR3: CASYQEATDTQYF
DNA: TGTGCCAGCTATCAAGAAGCCACAGATACGCAGTATTTT

V: TRBV16
D: .
J: TRBJ1-1
size: .
CDR3: CASSLGSDTEAFF
DNA: TGTGCCAGCAGCCTAGGCAGCGACACTGAAGCTTTCTTT

V: TRBV24-1
D: .
J: TRBJ2-5
size: .
CDR3: CATSDPGTEQETQYF
DNA: TGTGCCACCAGTGATCCCGGGACTGAACAAGAGACCCAGTACTTC

V: TRBV28
D: .
J: TRBJ2-5
size: .
CDR3: CASSLLGSQETQYF
DNA: TGTGCCAGCAGTTTATTGGGTTCCCAAGAGACCCAGTACTTC